The next 10 T cell receptor beta chains were all read from a single sample in a study of T cell repertoires in cytomegalovirus infection. No antigen has been assigned to these receptors. Via MiXCR, TCRdb re-called the reads, giving one row per CDR3 protein. Among 800,000 to 950,000 distinct CDR3 sequences listed, 32% were seen once. The source material was cultured CD8+ T cells from PBMCs, sampled from culture after CMV antigen stimulation. The receptors derive from a human donor in good health (CMV status not recorded). Some clones in this sample may be carry-over from other donors' samples.

The chain carries TRBV20-1 and TRBJ1-2, with D unresolved. The CDR3 has 17 amino acids. The germline CDR1 and CDR2 sequences are DFQATT and SNEGSKA (reference sequence). Trimming removed 0 bases at V and 0 bases at J, with 17 bases between. The chain's CDR3 is CSARDGGVKPANYGYTF. As DNA, the CDR3 is TGCAGTGCTAGAGATGGAGGAGTGAAACCAGCTAACTATGGCTACACCTTC.

The gene calls are TRBV4-1 and TRBJ2-3, with TRBD2 matching 8 bases. This CDR3 contains 16 residues. V lost 4 bases to trimming and J lost 2 bases; unmatched junction nucleotides: 8. From germline, CDR1 is MGHRA and CDR2 YSYEKL. CDR3 in DNA: TGCGCCAGCAGCCCTTTCGGGGGGGGTCTCACAGATACGCAGTATTTT. This codes for CASSPFGGGLTDTQYF.

CDR3 nucleotides: TGTGCCACCCGGGAGGGGGGCCCAATCAATGAGCAGTTCTTC. The encoded protein is CATREGGPINEQFF. The chain is built from TRBV6-1 and TRBJ2-1; 8 bases are shared with TRBD2. This CDR3 is 14 amino acids long. The germline V gene encodes CDR1 MNHNS and CDR2 SASEGT. Losses at the gene ends were 10 bases for V and 6 bases for J; bases not matched to a gene: 11.

The chain couples TRBV7-9 to TRBJ2-4, with unresolved D. The CDR3 is 14 residues long. Germline CDR1 reads SEHNR; CDR2 reads FQNEAQ (reference sequence). The V end was cut by 1 base, the J end by 2 bases, with 6 bases between. CDR3 sequence: CASSLVDTKNIQYF. In nucleotides, the CDR3 is TGTGCCAGCAGCTTAGTAGACACCAAAAACATTCAGTACTTC.

This clonotype was counted between two and nine times. CDR3 sequence reads: CASSYDREGSQETQYF. The CDR3 region has the DNA TGTGCCAGCAGTTATGACAGGGAAGGGAGCCAAGAGACCCAGTACTTC. The gene calls are TRBV28 and TRBJ2-5, with 7 bases fitting TRBD1. With V trimmed by 4 bases and J by 1 base, 9 bases remained unmatched. This CDR3 is built from 16 residues. Per the germline V gene, CDR1 is MDHEN and CDR2 is SYDVKM. The full variable domain, in which reference TRBV28 and TRBJ2-5 provide the parts outside the CDR3, is DVKVTQSSRYLVKRTGEKVFLECVQDMDHENMFWYRQDPGLGLRLIYFSYDVKMKEKGDIPEGYSVSREKKERFSLILESASTNQTSMYLCASSYDREGSQETQYFGPGTRLLVL.

CDR3 nucleotide sequence: TGTGCCAGTATTGGGGGCAGGGTGACGAACGGGGAGCTGTTTTTT. Its protein is CASIGGRVTNGELFF. The genes are TRBV12-3 or TRBV12-4 and TRBJ2-2; the D gene is possibly TRBD1 (6 bases). Trimming pared 9 bases from V and 7 bases from J, leaving 21 bases between. CDR3 length: 15 amino acids.

The chain uses TRBV6-5 and TRBJ1-1; no clear D gene. The CDR3 runs to 15 residues. Germline V gene sequence: CDR1 MNHEY, CDR2 SVGAGI. V was cut by 0 bases and J by 4 bases, with 12 bases left in between. The CDR3 sequence: CASSYSPGSGTEAFF. The CDR3 region has the DNA TGTGCCAGCAGTTACTCGCCAGGCTCGGGCACTGAAGCTTTCTTT.

This clonotype was counted only a few times. The chain recombines TRBV7-9 with TRBJ2-7, with D perhaps assigned TRBD1 or TRBD2 (5 bases each). Trimming left V 2 bases short and J 11 bases short, with 10 bases between. Germline CDR1 reads SEHNR; CDR2 reads FQNEAQ (reference sequence). CDR3 length: 11 residues. Here the CDR3 DNA reads TGTGCCAGCAGCTTAAACGAGGGGAAGTACTTC. Protein sequence: CASSLNEGKYF. Looking up the rest from reference TRBV7-9 and TRBJ2-7 gives the full variable domain: DTGVSQNPRHKITKRGQNVTFRCDPISEHNRLYWYRQTLGQGPEFLTYFQNEAQLEKSRLLSDRFSAERPKGSFSTLEIQRTEQGDSAMYLCASSLNEGKYFGPGTRLTVT.

This clonotype was detected many times. The rearrangement uses TRBV7-6 and TRBJ2-7, with 8 bases matching TRBD2. The CDR3 contains 14 residues. Germline-derived CDR1 and CDR2 are SGHVS and FNYEAQ. Trimming removed 6 bases from V and 1 base from J; junction bases left unmatched: 5. CDR3 in amino acids: CASREGGGSYEQYF. The CDR3 DNA follows: TGTGCCAGCAGAGAGGGCGGGGGGTCCTACGAGCAGTACTTC.

V gene TRBV18 combines with J gene TRBJ2-6, with 7 bases that match TRBD1. The germline gives CDR1 KGHSH, CDR2 LQKENI. V lost 3 bases, J lost 0 bases, and 5 bases stayed unmatched. The CDR3 sequence is 17 residues long. The CDR3 bases are TGTGCCAGCTCACCCGACAGGGACCCCTCTGGGGCCAACGTCCTGACTTTC. Protein: CASSPDRDPSGANVLTF.